This note documents a single TCR beta chain sequence. TCRdb re-analysed the reads in MiXCR, keeping a single row per CDR3 protein. Of about 150,000 distinct CDR3 sequences listed, 23% are singletons. The source of the sample is a study of T cell repertoires in cytomegalovirus infection. The CDR3 covers 15 residues. V shed 1 base, J shed 3 bases, and the junction held 3 bases outside the gene matches. The origin of this receptor is a human donor in good health (CMV status not recorded). Some clones in this sample may be carry-over from other donors' samples. What was sequenced was PBMCs. This rearrangement joins TRBV12-3 or TRBV12-4 to TRBJ1-1; 9 bases agree with TRBD1. This CDR3 reads CASSLETGGDTEAFF. The CDR3 bases are TGTGCCAGCAGTTTAGAGACAGGGGGAGACACTGAAGCTTTCTTT.